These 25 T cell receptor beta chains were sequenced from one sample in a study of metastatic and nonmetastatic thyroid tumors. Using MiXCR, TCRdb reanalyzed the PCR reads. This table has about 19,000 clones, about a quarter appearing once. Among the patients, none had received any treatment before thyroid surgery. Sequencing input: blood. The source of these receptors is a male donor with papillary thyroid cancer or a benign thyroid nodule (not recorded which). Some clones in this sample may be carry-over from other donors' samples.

CDR3 DNA sequence: TGTGCCAGCAGTCGGGACTCGCCTCGAATCGAGTACTTC. It yields the protein CASSRDSPRIEYF. This chain links TRBV12-3 or TRBV12-4 with TRBJ2-7; weak D call: TRBD2 (6 bases). The CDR3 consists of 13 residues. Trimming removed 5 bases from V and 11 bases from J, with 19 bases in between.

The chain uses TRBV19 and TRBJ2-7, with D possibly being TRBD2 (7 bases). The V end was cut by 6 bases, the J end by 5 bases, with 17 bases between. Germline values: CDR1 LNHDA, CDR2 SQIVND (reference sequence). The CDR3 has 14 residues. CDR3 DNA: TGTGCCAGTAGCGCTCTACGGGGGGCTAACGAGCAGTACTTC. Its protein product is CASSALRGANEQYF.

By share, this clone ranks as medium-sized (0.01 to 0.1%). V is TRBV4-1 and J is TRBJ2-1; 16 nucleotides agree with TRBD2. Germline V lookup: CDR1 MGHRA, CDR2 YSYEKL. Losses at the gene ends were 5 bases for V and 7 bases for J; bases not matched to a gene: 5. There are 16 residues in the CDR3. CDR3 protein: CASSYPGLAGGNEQFF. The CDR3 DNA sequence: TGCGCCAGCAGCTACCCGGGACTAGCGGGAGGGAATGAGCAGTTCTTC.

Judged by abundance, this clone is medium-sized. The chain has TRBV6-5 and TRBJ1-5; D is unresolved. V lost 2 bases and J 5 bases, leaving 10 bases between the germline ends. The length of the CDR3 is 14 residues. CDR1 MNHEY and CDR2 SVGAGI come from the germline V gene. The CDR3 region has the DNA TGTGCCAGCAGTTACCAACATACTCATCAGCCCCAGCATTTT. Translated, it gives CASSYQHTHQPQHF.

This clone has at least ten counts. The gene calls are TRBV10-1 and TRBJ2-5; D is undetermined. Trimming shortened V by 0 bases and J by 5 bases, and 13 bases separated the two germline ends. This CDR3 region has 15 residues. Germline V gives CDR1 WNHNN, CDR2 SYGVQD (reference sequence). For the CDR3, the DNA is TGCGCCAGCAGTGAGTCTATGACCGTATGGGAGACCCAGTACTTC. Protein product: CASSESMTVWETQYF.

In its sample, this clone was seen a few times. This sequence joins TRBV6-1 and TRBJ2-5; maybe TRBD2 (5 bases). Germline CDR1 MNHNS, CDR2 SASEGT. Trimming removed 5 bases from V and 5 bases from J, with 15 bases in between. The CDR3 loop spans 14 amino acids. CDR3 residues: CASSLPGSGETQYF. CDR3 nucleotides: TGTGCCAGCAGTCTTCCGGGCTCGGGGGAGACCCAGTACTTC.

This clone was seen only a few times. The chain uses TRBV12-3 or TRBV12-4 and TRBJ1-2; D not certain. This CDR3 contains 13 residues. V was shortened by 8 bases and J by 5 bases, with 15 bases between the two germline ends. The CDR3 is CASSGPGKYGYTF. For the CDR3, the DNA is TGTGCCAGCTCCGGGCCGGGAAAGTATGGCTACACCTTC.

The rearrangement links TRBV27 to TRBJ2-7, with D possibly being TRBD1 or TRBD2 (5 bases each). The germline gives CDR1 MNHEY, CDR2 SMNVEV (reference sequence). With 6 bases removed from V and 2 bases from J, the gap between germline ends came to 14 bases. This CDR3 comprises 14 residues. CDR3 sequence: CASRPRDRTYEQYF. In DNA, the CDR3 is TGTGCCAGCAGGCCTCGGGACCGAACCTACGAGCAGTACTTC.

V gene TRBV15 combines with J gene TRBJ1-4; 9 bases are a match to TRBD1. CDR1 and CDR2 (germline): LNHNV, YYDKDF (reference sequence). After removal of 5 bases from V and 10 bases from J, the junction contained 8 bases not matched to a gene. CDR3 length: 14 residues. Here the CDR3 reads CATSGDRVIGKLFF. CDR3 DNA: TGTGCCACCAGCGGGGACAGGGTAATCGGAAAACTGTTTTTT.

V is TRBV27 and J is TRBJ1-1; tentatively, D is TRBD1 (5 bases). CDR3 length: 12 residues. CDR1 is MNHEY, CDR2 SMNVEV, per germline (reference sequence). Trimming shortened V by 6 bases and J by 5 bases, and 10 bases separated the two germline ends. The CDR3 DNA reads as TGTGCCAGCAGAGGGGCTGCGACTGAAGCTTTCTTT. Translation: CASRGAATEAFF.

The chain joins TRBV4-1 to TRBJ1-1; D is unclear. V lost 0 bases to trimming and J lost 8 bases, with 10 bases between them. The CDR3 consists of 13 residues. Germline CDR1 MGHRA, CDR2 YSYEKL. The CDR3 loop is CASSQEGGREAFF. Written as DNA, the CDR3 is TGCGCCAGCAGCCAAGAAGGAGGACGAGAAGCTTTCTTT.

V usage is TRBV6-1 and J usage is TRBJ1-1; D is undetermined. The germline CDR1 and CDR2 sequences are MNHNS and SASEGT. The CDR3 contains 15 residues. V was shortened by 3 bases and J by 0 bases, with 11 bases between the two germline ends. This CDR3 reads CASSEGLEMNTEAFF. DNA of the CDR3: TGTGCCAGCAGTGAGGGGTTGGAGATGAACACTGAAGCTTTCTTT.

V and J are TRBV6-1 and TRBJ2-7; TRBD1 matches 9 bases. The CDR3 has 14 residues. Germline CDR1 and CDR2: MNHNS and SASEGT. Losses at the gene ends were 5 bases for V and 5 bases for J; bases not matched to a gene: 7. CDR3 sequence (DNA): TGTGCCAGCAGTAAGGGACAGGGCTACGACGAGCAGTACTTC. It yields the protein CASSKGQGYDEQYF.

CDR3 loop: CASSYSSGSYEQYF. For the CDR3, the DNA is TGTGCCAGCAGTTACTCTAGCGGGAGTTACGAGCAGTACTTC. The chain employs TRBV6-2 or TRBV6-3 and TRBJ2-7, with 9 nucleotides matching TRBD2. This CDR3 region has 14 residues. Trimming took 0 bases from V and 4 from J; bases not matched to a gene: 1. Germline CDR1 and CDR2: MNHEY and SVGEGT.

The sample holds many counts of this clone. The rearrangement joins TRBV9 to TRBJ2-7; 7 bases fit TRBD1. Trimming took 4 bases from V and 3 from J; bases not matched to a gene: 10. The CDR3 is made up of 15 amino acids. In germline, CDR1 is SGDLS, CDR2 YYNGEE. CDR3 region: CASSSTGAGVYEQYF. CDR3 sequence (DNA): TGTGCCAGCAGCTCTACAGGGGCTGGAGTCTACGAGCAGTACTTC.

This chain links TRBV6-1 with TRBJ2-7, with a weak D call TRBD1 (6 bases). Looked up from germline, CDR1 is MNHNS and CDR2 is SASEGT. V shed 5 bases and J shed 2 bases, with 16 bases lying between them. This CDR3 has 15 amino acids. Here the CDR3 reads CASSLGQWGTYEQYF. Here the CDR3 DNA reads TGTGCCAGCAGTCTCGGACAGTGGGGGACCTACGAGCAGTACTTC.

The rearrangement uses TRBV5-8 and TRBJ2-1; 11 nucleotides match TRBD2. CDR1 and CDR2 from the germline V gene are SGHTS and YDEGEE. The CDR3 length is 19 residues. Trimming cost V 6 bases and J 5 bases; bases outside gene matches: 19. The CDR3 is CASMGTGVSGGAVNNEQFF. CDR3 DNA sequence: TGTGCCAGCATGGGAACAGGGGTTAGCGGGGGGGCTGTGAACAATGAGCAGTTCTTC.

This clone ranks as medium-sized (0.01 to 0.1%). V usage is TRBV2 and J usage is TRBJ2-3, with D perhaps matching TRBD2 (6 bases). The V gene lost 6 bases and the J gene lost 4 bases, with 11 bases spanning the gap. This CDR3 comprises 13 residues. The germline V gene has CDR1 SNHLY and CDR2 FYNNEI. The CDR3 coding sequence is TGTGCCAGCAGCGGGACTTCTTCAGATACGCAGTATTTT. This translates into CASSGTSSDTQYF.

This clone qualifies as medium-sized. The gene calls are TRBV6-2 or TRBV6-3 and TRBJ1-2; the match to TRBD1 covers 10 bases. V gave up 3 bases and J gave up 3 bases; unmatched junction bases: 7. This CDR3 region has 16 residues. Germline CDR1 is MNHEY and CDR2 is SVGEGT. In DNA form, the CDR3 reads TGTGCCAGCAGTTATAGTCGGGACAGGGGAGACTATGGCTACACCTTC. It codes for CASSYSRDRGDYGYTF.

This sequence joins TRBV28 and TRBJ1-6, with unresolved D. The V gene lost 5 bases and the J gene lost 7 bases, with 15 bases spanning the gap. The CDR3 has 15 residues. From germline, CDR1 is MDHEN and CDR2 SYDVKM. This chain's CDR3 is CASSPMRPTNSPLHF. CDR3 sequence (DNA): TGTGCCAGCAGTCCAATGAGACCGACGAATTCACCCCTCCACTTT. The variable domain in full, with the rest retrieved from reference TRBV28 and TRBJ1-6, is DVKVTQSSRYLVKRTGEKVFLECVQDMDHENMFWYRQDPGLGLRLIYFSYDVKMKEKGDIPEGYSVSREKKERFSLILESASTNQTSMYLCASSPMRPTNSPLHFGNGTRLTVT.

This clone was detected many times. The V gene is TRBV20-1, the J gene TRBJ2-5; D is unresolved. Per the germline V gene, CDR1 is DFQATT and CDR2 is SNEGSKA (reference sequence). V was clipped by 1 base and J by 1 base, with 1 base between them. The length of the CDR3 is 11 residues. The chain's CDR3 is CSARGQETQYF. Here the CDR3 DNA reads TGCAGTGCTAGAGGCCAAGAGACCCAGTACTTC.

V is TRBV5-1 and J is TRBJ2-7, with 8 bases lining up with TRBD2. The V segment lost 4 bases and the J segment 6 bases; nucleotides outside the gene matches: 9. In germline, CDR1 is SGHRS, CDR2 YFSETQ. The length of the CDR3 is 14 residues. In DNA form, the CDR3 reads TGCGCCAGCAGCCCCAGCGGGAGCTCTTCCGAGCAGTACGTC. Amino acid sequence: CASSPSGSSSEQYV.

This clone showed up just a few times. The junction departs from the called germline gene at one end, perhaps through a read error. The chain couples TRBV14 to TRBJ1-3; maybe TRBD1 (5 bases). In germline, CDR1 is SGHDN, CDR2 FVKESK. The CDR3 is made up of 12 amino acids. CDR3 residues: CASSQERPGLNF. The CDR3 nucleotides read TGTGCCAGCAGCCAAGAAAGACCGGGACTCAATTTT.

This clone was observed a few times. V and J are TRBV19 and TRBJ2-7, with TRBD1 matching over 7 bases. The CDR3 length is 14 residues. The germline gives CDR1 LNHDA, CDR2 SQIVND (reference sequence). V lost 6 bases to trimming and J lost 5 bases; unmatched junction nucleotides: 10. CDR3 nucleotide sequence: TGTGCCAGTAGGGATCGGGACAGTATCCACGAGCAGTACTTC. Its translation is CASRDRDSIHEQYF.

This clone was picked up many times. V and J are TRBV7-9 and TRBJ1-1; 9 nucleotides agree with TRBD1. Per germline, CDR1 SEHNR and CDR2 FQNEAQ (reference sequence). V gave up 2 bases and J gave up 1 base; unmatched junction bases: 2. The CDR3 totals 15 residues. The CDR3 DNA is TGTGCCAGCAGCTTACCGGGACAGGGGAACACTGAAGCTTTCTTT. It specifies CASSLPGQGNTEAFF. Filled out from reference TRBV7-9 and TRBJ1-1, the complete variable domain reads DTGVSQNPRHKITKRGQNVTFRCDPISEHNRLYWYRQTLGQGPEFLTYFQNEAQLEKSRLLSDRFSAERPKGSFSTLEIQRTEQGDSAMYLCASSLPGQGNTEAFFGQGTRLTVV.